This T cell receptor beta chain is drawn from a study of OX40 agonist ivuxolimab in advanced cancers. Across the study: Patients were infused with ivuxolimab every 2 weeks at 0.01 to 10 mg/kg.

Measured with immunoSEQ multiplex PCR; TCRdb has only the in-frame clones, and not every one. Here the sample spans fewer than 85,000 clones, about 87% being singletons. Turning to this clone: Its specificity is not known.

Study outcomes and limitations: CD4+ T cells averaged fewer expanded clones than CD8+ T cells.

The sample in question was CD4+ or CD8+ T cells sorted from blood, obtained in a trial of the OX40 agonist ivuxolimab. The sequence came from an adult with an advanced solid tumor such as melanoma, head and neck, liver or kidney cancer.

CDR3 DNA sequence: TGTGCCATCAGTGAGTCATTAGCGGGAGTCTTCGAGCAGTACTTC. Translating gives CAISESLAGVFEQYF. The chain recombines TRBV10-3 with TRBJ2-7; 9 bases fit TRBD2. The germline V gene has CDR1 ENHRY and CDR2 SYGVKD. Trimming cost V 0 bases and J 6 bases; bases outside gene matches: 6. The CDR3 has 15 amino acids.